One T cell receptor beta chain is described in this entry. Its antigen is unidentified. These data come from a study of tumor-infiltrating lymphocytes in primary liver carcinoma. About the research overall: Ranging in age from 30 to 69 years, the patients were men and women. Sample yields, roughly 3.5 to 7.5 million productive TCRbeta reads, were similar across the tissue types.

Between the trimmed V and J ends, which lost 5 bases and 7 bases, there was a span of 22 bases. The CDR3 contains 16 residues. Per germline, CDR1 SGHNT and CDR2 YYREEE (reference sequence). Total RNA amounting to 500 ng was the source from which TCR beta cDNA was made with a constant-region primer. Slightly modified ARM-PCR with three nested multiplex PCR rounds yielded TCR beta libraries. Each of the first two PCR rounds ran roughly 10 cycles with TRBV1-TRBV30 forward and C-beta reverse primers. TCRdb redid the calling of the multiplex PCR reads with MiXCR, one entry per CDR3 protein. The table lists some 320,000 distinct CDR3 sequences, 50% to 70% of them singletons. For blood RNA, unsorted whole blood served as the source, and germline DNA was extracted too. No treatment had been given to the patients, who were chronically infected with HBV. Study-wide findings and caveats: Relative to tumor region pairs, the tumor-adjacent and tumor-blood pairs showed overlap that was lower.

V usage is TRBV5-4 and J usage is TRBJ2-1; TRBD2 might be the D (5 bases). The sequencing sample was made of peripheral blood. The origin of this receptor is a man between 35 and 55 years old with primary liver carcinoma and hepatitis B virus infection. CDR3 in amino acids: CASSSRGGIGDNEQFF. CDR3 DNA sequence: TGTGCCAGCAGTTCGCGAGGTGGTATCGGGGATAATGAGCAGTTCTTC.